This TCR beta chain emerged from a study of OX40 agonist ivuxolimab in advanced cancers. Across the whole study: An agonistic human IgG2 monoclonal antibody against OX40 (CD134) was given. Among those enrolled, mean age was approximately 60 years (range roughly 20 to 79) and about 79% were male.

Enrollment shut out patients with autoimmune disease history or systemic immunosuppression. Whole-study results and caveats: The specificity for antigen of the expanded peripheral T cells was not determined.

In this sample, this clone turned up a few times. Antigen specificity is unknown. Only in-frame clones appear in the TCRdb table, and some are missing; sequencing was by immunoSEQ multiplex PCR. The sample comprises about 55,000 clones, more than 65% of which are singletons, and about 6% rests with the top ten. CDR3 length equals 17 residues. Germline CDR1 LNHDA, CDR2 SQIVND (reference sequence). V lost 7 bases and J 2 bases, leaving 23 bases between the germline ends. This receptor was taken from an adult with an advanced solid tumor such as melanoma, head and neck, liver or kidney cancer. This specimen was CD4+ or CD8+ T cells sorted from blood, taken in a trial of the OX40 agonist ivuxolimab. The chain couples TRBV19 to TRBJ1-1, with D possibly being TRBD1 (5 bases). CDR3: CASIPRARAGGNTEAFF. The CDR3 DNA follows: TGTGCCAGTATCCCGCGTGCACGGGCGGGGGGTAACACTGAAGCTTTCTTT.